This T cell receptor beta chain is from a study of blood T cell repertoires in COVID-19. Assay: immunoSEQ multiplex PCR; the TCRdb copy retains only in-frame clones and omits some. The sample contains under 350,000 clones, roughly 90% of which appear only once. The V gene lost 5 bases and the J gene lost 0 bases, with 8 bases spanning the gap. In germline, CDR1 is SGHVS, CDR2 FNYEAQ. CDR3 length: 15 residues. This sequence originates from a woman aged 30 to 39 with COVID-19, enrolled during active disease. V is TRBV7-6 and J is TRBJ1-6; D gene uncertain. Sequenced material: peripheral blood. In DNA form, the CDR3 reads TGTGCCAGCAGCCAAGAGATCTCCTATAATTCACCCCTCCACTTT. The encoded protein is CASSQEISYNSPLHF.